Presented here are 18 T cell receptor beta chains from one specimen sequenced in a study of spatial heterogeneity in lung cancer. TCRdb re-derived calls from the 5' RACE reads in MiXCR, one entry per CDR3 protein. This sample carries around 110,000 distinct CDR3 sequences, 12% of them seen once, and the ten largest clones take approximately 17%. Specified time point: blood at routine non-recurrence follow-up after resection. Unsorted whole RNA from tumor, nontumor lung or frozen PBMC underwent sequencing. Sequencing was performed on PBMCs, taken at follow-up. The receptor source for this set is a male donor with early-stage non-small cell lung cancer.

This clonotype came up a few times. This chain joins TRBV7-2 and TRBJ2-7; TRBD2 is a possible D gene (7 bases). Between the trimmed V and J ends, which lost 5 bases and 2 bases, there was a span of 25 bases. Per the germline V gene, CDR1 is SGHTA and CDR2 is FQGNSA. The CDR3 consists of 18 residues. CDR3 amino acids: CASSPRGGGAQGPYEQYF. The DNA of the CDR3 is TGTGCCAGCAGCCCGCGTGGGGGGGGCGCACAAGGCCCCTACGAGCAGTACTTC.

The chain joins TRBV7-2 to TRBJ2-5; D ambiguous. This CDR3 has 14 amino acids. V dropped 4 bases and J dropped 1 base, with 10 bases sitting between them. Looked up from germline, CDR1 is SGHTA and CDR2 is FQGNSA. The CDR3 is CASSYRWGQETQYF. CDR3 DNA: TGTGCCAGCAGCTACCGCTGGGGCCAAGAGACCCAGTACTTC.

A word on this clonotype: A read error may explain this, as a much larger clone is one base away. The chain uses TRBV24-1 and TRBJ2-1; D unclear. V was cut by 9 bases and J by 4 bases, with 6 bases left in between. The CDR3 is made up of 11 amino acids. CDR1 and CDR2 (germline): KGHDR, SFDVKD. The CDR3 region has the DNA TGTGCCACCGATCGGTACAATGAGCAGTTCTTC. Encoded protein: CATDRYNEQFF.

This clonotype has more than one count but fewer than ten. Written as DNA, the CDR3 is TGTGCCAGCTCAGAACAGGGGGCACGCACTGAAGCTTTCTTT. This gives the protein CASSEQGARTEAFF. The J gene is TRBJ1-1, the V gene TRBV18; TRBD1 agrees at 9 bases. This CDR3 region has 14 residues. Germline assignment: CDR1 KGHSH and CDR2 LQKENI. J lost 4 bases, V lost 5 bases, and 5 bases had no gene match.

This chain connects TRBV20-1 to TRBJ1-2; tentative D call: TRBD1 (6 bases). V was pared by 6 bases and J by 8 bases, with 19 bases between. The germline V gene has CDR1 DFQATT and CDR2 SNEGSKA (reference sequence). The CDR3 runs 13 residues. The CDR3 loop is CSAQGQPQEGYTF. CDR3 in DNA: TGCAGTGCCCAAGGACAGCCCCAAGAGGGCTACACCTTC.

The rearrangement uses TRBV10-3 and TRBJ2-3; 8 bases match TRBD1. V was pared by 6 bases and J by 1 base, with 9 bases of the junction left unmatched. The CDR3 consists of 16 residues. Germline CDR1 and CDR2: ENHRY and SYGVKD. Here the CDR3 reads CAISPLQGAGTDTQYF. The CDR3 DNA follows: TGTGCCATCAGCCCTCTCCAGGGGGCAGGCACAGATACGCAGTATTTT.

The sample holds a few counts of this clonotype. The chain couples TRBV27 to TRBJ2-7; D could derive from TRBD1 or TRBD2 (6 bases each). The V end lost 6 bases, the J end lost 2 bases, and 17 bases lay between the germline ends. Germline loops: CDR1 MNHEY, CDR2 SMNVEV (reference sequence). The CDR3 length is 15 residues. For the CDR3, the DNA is TGTGCCAGCAGGGCAGGAGGGCAGGGGACCTACGAGCAGTACTTC. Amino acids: CASRAGGQGTYEQYF.

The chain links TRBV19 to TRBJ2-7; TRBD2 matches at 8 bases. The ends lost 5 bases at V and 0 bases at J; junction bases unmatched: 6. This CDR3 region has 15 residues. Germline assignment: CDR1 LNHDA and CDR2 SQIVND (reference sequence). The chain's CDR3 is CASSARGASSYEQYF. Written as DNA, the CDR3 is TGTGCCAGTAGTGCGCGGGGGGCCAGCTCCTACGAGCAGTACTTC.

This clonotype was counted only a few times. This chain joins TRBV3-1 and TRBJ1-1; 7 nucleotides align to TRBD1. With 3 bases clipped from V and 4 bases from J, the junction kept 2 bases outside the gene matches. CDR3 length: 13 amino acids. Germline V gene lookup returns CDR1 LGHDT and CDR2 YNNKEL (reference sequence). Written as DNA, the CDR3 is TGTGCCAGCAGCCAGGCAGGGGGCACTGAAGCTTTCTTT. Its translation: CASSQAGGTEAFF.

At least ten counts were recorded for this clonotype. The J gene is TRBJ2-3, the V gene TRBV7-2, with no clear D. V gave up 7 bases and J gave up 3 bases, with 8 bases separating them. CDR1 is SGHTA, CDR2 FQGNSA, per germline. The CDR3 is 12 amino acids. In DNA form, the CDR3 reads TGTGCCAGCACCCTCCTTACAGATACGCAGTATTTT. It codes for CASTLLTDTQYF.

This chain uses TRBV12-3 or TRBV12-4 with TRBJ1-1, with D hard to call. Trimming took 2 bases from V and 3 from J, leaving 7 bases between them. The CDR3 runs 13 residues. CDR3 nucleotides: TGTGCCAGCAGTTTATCGGAAGACACTGAAGCTTTCTTT. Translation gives CASSLSEDTEAFF.

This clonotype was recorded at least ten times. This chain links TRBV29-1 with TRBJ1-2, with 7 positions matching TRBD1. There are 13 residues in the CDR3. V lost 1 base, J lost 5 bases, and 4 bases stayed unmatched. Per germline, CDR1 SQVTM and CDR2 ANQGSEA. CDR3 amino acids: CSVEGRGLYGYTF. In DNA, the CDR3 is TGCAGCGTTGAAGGAAGGGGGCTATATGGCTACACCTTC.

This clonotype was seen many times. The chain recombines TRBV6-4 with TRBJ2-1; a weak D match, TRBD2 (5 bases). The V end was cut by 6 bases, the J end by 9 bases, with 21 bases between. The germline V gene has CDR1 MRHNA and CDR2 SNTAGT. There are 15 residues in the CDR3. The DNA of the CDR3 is TGTGCCAGCAGGGAAGACACGGCCGTTGGGAGTGAGCAGTTCTTC. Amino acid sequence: CASREDTAVGSEQFF.

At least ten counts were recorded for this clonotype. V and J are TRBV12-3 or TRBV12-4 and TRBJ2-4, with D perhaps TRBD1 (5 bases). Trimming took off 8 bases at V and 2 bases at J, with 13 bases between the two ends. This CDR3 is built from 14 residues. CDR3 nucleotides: TGTGCCAGCGGGTACCAGGGTTCCAAAAACATTCAGTACTTC. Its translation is CASGYQGSKNIQYF.

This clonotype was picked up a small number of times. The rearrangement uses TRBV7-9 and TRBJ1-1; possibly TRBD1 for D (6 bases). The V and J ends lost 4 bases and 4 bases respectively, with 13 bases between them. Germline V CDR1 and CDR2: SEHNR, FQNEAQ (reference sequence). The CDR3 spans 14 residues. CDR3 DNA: TGTGCCAGCAGCTCGTCACAGGGTTTCACTGAAGCTTTCTTT. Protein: CASSSSQGFTEAFF. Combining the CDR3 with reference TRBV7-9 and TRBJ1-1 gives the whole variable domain DTGVSQNPRHKITKRGQNVTFRCDPISEHNRLYWYRQTLGQGPEFLTYFQNEAQLEKSRLLSDRFSAERPKGSFSTLEIQRTEQGDSAMYLCASSSSQGFTEAFFGQGTRLTVV.

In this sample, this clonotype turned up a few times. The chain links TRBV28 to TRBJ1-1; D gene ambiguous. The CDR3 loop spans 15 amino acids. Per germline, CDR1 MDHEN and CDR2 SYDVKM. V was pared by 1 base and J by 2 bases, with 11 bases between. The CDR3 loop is CASSLFIKVNTEAFF. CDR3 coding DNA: TGTGCCAGCAGTTTATTTATAAAGGTAAACACTGAAGCTTTCTTT.

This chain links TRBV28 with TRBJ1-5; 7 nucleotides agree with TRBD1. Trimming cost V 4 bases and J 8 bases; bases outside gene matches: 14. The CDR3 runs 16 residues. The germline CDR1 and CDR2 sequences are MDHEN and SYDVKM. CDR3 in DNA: TGTGCCAGCAGTTACTCAGGGGGAGGCGGATTGGAGCCCCAGCATTTT. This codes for CASSYSGGGGLEPQHF.

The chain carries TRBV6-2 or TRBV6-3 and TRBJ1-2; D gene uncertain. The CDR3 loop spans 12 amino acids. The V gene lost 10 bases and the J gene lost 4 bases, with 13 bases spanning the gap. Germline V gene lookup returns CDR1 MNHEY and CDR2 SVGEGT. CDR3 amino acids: CATRVQLYGYTF. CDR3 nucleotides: TGTGCCACGAGGGTACAGCTCTATGGCTACACCTTC.